The text below deals with one T cell receptor beta chain. Its antigen is currently unknown. This sample was taken from a study of molecular identifiers for immune sequencing clone quantification. Both previously described methods and listed TCR primers were employed to make bulk TCR libraries. Via MiXCR, TCRdb re-called the PCR reads, giving one row per CDR3 protein. The table records 490,000 or so distinct CDR3 sequences, over 20% of them present only once. Study results and limitations: Reportedly, one cell's Jurkat TCR RNA was detected within 1,200,000 naive CD8 cells.

This clonotype was obtained from a human donor in good health. Some libraries in this study had Jurkat cell RNA spiked in. The sequenced material came from naive CD8+ T cells from blood, with Jurkat cell RNA spiked in. Subset here: FACS-sorted CD8+CD4-CCR7+CD45RA+ naive T cells.

The CDR3 sequence: CASSWLDRGRETQYF. The DNA for the CDR3 is TGTGCCAGCAGCTGGTTGGACAGGGGCCGAGAGACCCAGTACTTC. The chain recombines TRBV7-9 with TRBJ2-5, with 9 bases matching TRBD1. V gave up 4 bases and J gave up 4 bases; unmatched junction bases: 7. The CDR3 is 15 amino acids. CDR1 is SEHNR, CDR2 FQNEAQ, per germline (reference sequence).